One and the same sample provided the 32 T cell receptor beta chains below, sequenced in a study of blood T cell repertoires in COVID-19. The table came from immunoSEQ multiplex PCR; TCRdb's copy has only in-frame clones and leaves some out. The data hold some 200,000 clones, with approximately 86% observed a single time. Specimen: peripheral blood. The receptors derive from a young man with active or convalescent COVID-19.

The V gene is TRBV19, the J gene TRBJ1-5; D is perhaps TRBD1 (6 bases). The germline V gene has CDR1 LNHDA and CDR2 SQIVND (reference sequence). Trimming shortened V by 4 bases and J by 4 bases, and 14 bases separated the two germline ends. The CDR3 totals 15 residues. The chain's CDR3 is CASSRQAQGNQPQHF. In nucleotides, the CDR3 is TGTGCCAGTAGTAGACAGGCCCAAGGGAATCAGCCCCAGCATTTT.

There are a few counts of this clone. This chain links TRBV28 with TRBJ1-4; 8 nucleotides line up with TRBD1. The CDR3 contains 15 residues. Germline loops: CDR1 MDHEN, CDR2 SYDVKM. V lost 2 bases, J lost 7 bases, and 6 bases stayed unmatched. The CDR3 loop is CASSLLDRGGEKLFF. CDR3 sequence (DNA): TGTGCCAGCAGTTTACTAGACAGGGGAGGTGAAAAACTGTTTTTT.

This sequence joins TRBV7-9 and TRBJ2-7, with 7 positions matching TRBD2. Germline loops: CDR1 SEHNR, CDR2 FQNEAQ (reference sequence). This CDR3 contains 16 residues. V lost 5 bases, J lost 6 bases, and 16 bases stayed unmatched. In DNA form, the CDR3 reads TGTGCCAGCAGCCCGCAAGCGGGGCTAGTTGGGTCCGAGCAGTACTTC. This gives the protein CASSPQAGLVGSEQYF.

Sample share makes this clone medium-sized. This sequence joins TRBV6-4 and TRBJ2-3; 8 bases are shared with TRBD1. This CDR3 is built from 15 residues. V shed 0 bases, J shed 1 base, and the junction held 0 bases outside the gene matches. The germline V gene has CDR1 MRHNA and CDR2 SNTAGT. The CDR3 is CASSDSGQGTDTQYF. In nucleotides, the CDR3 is TGTGCCAGCAGTGACTCGGGACAGGGCACAGATACGCAGTATTTT.

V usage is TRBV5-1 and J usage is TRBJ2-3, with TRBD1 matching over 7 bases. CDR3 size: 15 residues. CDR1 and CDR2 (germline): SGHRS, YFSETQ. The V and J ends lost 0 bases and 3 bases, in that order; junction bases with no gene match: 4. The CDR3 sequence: CASSLGQGWTDTQYF. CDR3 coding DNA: TGCGCCAGCAGCTTGGGACAGGGCTGGACAGATACGCAGTATTTT.

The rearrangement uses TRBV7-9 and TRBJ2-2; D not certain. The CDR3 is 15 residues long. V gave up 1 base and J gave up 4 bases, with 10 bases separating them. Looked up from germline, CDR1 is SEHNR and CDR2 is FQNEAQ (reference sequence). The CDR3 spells CASSLGSSVTGELFF. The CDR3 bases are TGTGCCAGCAGCTTAGGGAGTTCCGTCACCGGGGAGCTGTTTTTT.

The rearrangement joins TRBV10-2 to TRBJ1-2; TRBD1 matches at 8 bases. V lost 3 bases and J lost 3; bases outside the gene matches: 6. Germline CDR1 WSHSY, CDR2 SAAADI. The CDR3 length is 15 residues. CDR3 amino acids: CASSDLSGGHYGYTF. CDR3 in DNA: TGCGCCAGCAGTGACCTCTCAGGGGGCCACTATGGCTACACCTTC.

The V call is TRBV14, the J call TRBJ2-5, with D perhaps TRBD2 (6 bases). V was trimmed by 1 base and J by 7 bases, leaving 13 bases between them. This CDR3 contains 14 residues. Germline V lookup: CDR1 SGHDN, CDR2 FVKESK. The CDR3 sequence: CASSQVGGAGTQYF. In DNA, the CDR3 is TGTGCCAGCAGCCAAGTCGGAGGGGCGGGGACCCAGTACTTC.

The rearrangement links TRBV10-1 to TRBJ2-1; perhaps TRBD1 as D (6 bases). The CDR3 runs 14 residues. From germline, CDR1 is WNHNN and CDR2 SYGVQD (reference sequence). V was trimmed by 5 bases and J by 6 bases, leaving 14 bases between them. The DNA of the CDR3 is TGCGCCAGCAGTCCCGCACAGGGCCGCAATGAGCAGTTCTTC. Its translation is CASSPAQGRNEQFF.

CDR3 coding DNA: TGTGCCAGCAGTCGGACAGGGAATAGCAATCAGCCCCAGCATTTT. Its translation is CASSRTGNSNQPQHF. The chain has TRBV7-8 and TRBJ1-5; 8 bases are a match to TRBD1. The trim removed 6 bases at V and 0 bases at J, leaving 4 bases unmatched. This CDR3 contains 15 residues. CDR1 is SGHVS, CDR2 FQNEAQ, per germline. The whole variable domain, filled in from reference TRBV7-8 and TRBJ1-5, reads GAGVSQSPRYKVAKRGQDVALRCDPISGHVSLFWYQQALGQGPEFLTYFQNEAQLDKSGLPSDRFFAERPEGSVSTLKIQRTQQEDSAVYLCASSRTGNSNQPQHFGDGTRLSIL.

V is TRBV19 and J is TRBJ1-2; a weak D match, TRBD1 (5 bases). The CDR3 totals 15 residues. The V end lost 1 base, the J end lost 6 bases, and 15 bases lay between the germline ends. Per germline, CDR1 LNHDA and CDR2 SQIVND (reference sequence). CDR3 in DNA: TGTGCCAGTAGTATAGCAGCCAGCAGGGCGGATGGCTACACCTTC. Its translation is CASSIAASRADGYTF.

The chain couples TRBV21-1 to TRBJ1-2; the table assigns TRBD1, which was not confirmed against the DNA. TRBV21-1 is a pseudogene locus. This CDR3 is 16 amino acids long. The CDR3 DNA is TGTGCCAGCAGCAAAGCGAGGGACAGGGATCGGTATGGCTACACCTTC. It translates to CASSKARDRDRYGYTF.

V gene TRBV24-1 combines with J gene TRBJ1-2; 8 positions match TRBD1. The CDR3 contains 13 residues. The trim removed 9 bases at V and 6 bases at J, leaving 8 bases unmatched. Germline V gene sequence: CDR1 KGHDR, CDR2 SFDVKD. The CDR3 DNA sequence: TGTGCCACCGACCAGGGGGCGGAAGATGGCTACACCTTC. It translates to CATDQGAEDGYTF.

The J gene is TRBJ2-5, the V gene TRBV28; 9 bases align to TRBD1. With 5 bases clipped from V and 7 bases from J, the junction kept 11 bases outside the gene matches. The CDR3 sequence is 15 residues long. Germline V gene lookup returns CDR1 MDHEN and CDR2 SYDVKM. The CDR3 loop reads CASSPRTGAGGTQYF. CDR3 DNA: TGTGCCAGCAGTCCCCGGACAGGGGCCGGGGGGACCCAGTACTTC.

Here the CDR3 reads CASSPHGGQQTNEQFF. The DNA for the CDR3 is TGCGCCAGCAGCCCTCACGGGGGGCAGCAAACCAATGAGCAGTTCTTC. This chain links TRBV5-1 with TRBJ2-1; D might be TRBD2 (7 bases). The V end lost 4 bases, the J end lost 6 bases, and 20 bases lay between the germline ends. The CDR3 is 16 residues long. Germline V CDR1 and CDR2: SGHRS, YFSETQ.

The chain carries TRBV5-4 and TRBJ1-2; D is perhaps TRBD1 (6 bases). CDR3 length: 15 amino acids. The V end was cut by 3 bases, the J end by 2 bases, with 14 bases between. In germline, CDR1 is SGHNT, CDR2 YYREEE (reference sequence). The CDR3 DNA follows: TGTGCCAGCAGCTCCGCGACCGGGACAAACTATGGCTACACCTTC. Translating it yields CASSSATGTNYGYTF. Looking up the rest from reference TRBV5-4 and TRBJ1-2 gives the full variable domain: ETGVTQSPTHLIKTRGQQVTLRCSSQSGHNTVSWYQQALGQGPQFIFQYYREEENGRGNFPPRFSGLQFPNYSSELNVNALELDDSALYLCASSSATGTNYGYTFGSGTRLTVV.

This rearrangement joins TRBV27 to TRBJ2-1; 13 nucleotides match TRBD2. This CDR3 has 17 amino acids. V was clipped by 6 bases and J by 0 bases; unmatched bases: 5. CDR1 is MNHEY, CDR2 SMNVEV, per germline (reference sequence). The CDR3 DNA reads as TGTGCCAGCAGGGGAGGACTAGCGGGAGCCTCCTACAATGAGCAGTTCTTC. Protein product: CASRGGLAGASYNEQFF.

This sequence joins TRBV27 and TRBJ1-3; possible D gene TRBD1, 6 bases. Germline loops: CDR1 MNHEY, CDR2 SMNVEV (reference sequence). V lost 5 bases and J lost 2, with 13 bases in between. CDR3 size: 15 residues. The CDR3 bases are TGTGCCAGCAGTGGTCCCGGGGGGCCTGGAAACACCATATATTTT. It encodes CASSGPGGPGNTIYF.

The CDR3 DNA reads as TGTGCCATCAGTGTGACAGGGACTGGAAACACCATATATTTT. Translated: CAISVTGTGNTIYF. The rearrangement joins TRBV10-3 to TRBJ1-3; 7 bases fit TRBD1. The junction had 2 bases not matched to a gene; V was cut back by 4 bases and J by 2 bases. This CDR3 has 14 amino acids. The germline gives CDR1 ENHRY, CDR2 SYGVKD.

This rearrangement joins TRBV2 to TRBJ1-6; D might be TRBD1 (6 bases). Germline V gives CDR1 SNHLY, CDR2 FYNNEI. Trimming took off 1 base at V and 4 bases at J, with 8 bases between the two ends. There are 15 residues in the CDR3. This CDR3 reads CASSEGQVYNSPLHF. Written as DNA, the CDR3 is TGTGCCAGCAGTGAAGGACAGGTTTATAATTCACCCCTCCACTTT.

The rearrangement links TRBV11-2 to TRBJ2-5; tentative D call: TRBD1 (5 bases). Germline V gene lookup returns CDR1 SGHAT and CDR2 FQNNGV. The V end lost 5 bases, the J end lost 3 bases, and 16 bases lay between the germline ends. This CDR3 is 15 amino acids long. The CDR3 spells CASSRPGRLEETQYF. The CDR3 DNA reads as TGTGCCAGCAGCCGGCCAGGGCGTCTGGAAGAGACCCAGTACTTC.

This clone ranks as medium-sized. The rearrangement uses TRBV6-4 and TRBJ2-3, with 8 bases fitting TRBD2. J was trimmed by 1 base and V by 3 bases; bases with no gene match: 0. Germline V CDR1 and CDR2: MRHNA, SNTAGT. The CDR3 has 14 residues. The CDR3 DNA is TGTGCCAGCAGTGAAGCGGGAGGCACAGATACGCAGTATTTT. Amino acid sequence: CASSEAGGTDTQYF.

The CDR3 sequence is CASRQGAPGNTIYF. The DNA of the CDR3 is TGTGCCAGCAGGCAGGGGGCGCCCGGAAACACCATATATTTT. The V and J genes are TRBV28 and TRBJ1-3; TRBD1 aligns across 8 bases. CDR1 and CDR2 (germline): MDHEN, SYDVKM. The CDR3 sequence is 14 residues long. J was trimmed by 4 bases and V by 6 bases; bases with no gene match: 5.

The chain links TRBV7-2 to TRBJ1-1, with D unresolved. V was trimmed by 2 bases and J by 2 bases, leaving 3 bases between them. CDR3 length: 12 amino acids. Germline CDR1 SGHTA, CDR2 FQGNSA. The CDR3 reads CASSLSNTEAFF. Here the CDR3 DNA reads TGTGCCAGCAGCTTATCTAACACTGAAGCTTTCTTT. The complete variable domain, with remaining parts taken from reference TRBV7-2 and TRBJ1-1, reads GAGVSQSPSNKVTEKGKDVELRCDPISGHTALYWYRQSLGQGLEFLIYFQGNSAPDKSGLPSDRFSAERTGGSVSTLTIQRTQQEDSAVYLCASSLSNTEAFFGQGTRLTVV.

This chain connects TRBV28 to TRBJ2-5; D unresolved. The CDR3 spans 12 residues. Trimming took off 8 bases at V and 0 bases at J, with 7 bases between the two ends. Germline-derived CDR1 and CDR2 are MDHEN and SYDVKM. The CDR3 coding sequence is TGTGCCAGCCTAAAGAACCAAGAGACCCAGTACTTC. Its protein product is CASLKNQETQYF.

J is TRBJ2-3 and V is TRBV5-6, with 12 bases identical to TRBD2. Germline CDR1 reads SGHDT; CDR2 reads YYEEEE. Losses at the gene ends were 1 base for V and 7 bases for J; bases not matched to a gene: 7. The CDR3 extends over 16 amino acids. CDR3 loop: CASSLRLAGGPNTQYF. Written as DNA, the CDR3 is TGTGCCAGCAGCTTGAGGCTAGCGGGAGGGCCAAATACGCAGTATTTT.

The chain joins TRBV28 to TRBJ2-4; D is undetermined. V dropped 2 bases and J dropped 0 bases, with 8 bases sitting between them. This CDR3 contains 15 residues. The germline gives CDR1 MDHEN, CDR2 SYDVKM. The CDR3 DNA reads TGTGCCAGCAGTTTAATAGGAGAAGCCAAAAACATTCAGTACTTC. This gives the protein CASSLIGEAKNIQYF.

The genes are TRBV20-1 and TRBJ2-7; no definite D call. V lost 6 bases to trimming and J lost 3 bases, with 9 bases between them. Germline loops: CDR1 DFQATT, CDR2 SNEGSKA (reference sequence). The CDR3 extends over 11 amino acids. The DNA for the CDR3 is TGCAGTGCCCCCCGGAGCTACGAGCAGTACTTC. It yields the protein CSAPRSYEQYF.

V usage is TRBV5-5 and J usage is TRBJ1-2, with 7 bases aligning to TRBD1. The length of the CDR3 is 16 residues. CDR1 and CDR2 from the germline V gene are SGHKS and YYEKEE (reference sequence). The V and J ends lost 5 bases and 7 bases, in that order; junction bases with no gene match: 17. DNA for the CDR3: TGTGCCAGCAGGGGCGACAGGGCTTTAGTGTTTCGTGGCTACACCTTC. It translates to CASRGDRALVFRGYTF.

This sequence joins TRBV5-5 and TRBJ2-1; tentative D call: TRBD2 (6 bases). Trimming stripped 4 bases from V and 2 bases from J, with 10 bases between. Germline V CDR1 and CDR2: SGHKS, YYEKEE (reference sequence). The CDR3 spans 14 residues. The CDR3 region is CASSPRGTYNEQFF. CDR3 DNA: TGTGCCAGCAGCCCGCGGGGAACCTACAATGAGCAGTTCTTC.

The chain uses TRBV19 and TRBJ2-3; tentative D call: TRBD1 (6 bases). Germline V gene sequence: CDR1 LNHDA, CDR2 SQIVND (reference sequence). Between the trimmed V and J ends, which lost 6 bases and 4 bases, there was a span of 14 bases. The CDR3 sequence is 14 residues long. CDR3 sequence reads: CASRKAGAADTQYF. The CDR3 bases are TGTGCCAGTAGAAAAGCAGGGGCGGCAGATACGCAGTATTTT.

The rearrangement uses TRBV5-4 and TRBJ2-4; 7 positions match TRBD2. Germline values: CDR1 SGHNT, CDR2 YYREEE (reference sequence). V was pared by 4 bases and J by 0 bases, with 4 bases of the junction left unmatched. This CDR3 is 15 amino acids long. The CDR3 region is CASSPGGKAKNIQYF. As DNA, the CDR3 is TGTGCCAGCAGCCCCGGGGGGAAAGCCAAAAACATTCAGTACTTC.